This T cell receptor (beta chain) was captured in a study of siplizumab effects on memory and regulatory T cells. Study-wide findings and caveats: Suppression by proliferating Tregs derived from siplizumab cultures was not verified. Siplizumab significantly reduced alloreactive sequences traceable to unstimulated CD4+ memory cells. It seemed that naive T cells were more diverse than memory cells and were major contributors to the alloresponse.

TCR templates, 80,000 to 100,000 per sample, were assayed. TCRdb's table, derived via immunoSEQ multiplex PCR, lists solely in-frame clones and lacks some. The table shows about 100,000 clones, with around nine tenths occurring only once. The CDR3 extends over 12 amino acids. Germline loops: CDR1 MDHEN, CDR2 SYDVKM. Trimming left V 7 bases short and J 6 bases short, with 12 bases between. Notes on this clone: Its cognate antigen is unknown.

The TCR sequence derives from a human donor in good health. The chain has TRBV28 and TRBJ1-2; D remains ambiguous. Sequencing was performed on non-Treg CD4+ T cells sorted from blood. In nucleotides, the CDR3 is TGTGCCAGCAAGGATTCCGGCGATGGCTACACCTTC. Translation: CASKDSGDGYTF.